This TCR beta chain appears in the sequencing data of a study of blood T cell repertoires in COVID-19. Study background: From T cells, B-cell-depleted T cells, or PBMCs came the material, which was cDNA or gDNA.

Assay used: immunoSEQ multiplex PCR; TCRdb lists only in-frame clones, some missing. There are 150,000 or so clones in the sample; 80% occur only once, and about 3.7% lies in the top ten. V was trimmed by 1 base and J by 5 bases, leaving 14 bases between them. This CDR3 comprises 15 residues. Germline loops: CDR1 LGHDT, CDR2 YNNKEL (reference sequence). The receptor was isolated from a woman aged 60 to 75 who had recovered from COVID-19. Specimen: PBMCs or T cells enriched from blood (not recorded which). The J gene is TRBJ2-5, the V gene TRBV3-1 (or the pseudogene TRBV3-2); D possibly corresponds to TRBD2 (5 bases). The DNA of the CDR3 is TGTGCCAGCAGCCAAGGGACTGGGCCCGGGGAGACCCAGTACTTC. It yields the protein CASSQGTGPGETQYF.